Listed below are T cell receptor beta chains from one sample, sequenced in a study of regulatory T cells in long-lasting Graves disease. TCRdb used MiXCR to reprocess the multiplex PCR reads, holding one entry per CDR3 protein. Seen here are 350,000 to 400,000 distinct CDR3 sequences, around a sixth observed once, and the top ten hold roughly 20%. This specimen was peripheral blood mononuclear cells (PBMCs), taken at new diagnosis, from a patient treated with antithyroid drugs. These TCRs come from a female donor with Graves disease. The CDR3 runs from the conserved cysteine through the conserved F or W. D genes are given only for firm matches. The listing skips clone size in some rows; elsewhere it reads once, few, many or a size class.

>TRBV10-3|TRBD1|-|TRBJ1-2
TGTGCCATAGGACAGGGGAACTATGGCTACACCTTC
CAIGQGNYGYTF
>TRBV2|-|-|TRBJ1-2
TGTGCATCGCTCTCTAACTATGGCTACACCTTC
CASLSNYGYTF
>TRBV7-9|TRBD2|many|TRBJ2-1
TGTGCCAGCAGCTTTGGCGGGGGGCGGAACAATGAGCAGTTCTTC
CASSFGGGRNNEQFF
>TRBV20-1|-|many|TRBJ2-7
TGCAGTGCTAGGGATATTTCCTACGAGCAGTACTTC
CSARDISYEQYF
>TRBV5-4|TRBD2|-|TRBJ2-5
TGTGCCAGCAGGCCCACTAGCGGGAGGGCTAACCAGTACTTC
CASRPTSGRANQYF
>TRBV9|TRBD1|many|TRBJ2-5
TGTGCCAGCAGCGTAGAGGCAGGGGGCCTGGTGGAGACCCAGTACTTC
CASSVEAGGLVETQYF
>TRBV7-2|TRBD1|many|TRBJ1-5
TGTGCCAGCAGCCCTTACCCCGGACAGGGACATCAGCCCCAGCATTTT
CASSPYPGQGHQPQHF
>TRBV20-1|TRBD2|many|TRBJ2-7
TGCAGTGCTACCCTCTCGTCCAGCGGGAGACTCTACGAGCAGTACTTC
CSATLSSSGRLYEQYF
>TRBV5-1|TRBD1|-|TRBJ1-1
TGCGCCAGCAGCTTGGCCCCTTCAGGACAGGGCAGAACTGAAGCTTTCTTT
CASSLAPSGQGRTEAFF
>TRBV12-3/TRBV12-4|-|many|TRBJ1-2
TGTGCCAGCAGTTTTTCGGTCGGCGCTAACTATGGCTACACCTTC
CASSFSVGANYGYTF
>TRBV27|-|many|TRBJ1-1
TGTGCCAGCAGTTTTTACGGGAACACTGAAGCTTTCTTT
CASSFYGNTEAFF
>TRBV6-2/TRBV6-3|-|many|TRBJ2-1
TGTGCCAGCAGTTACGGTGAGGGGATAATATATAGGGATGAGCAGTTCTTC
CASSYGEGIIYRDEQFF